Following are 6 T cell receptor beta chains from one sample sequenced in a study of PD-L1 blockade in urothelial cancer. As for time point: pretreatment peripheral blood. TCRdb keeps only in-frame clones here, not all; method: immunoSEQ multiplex PCR. Of fewer than 45,000 clones detected, about 88% appear once; the ten largest clones hold 25%. The input for sequencing was PBMCs, taken around atezolizumab (anti-PD-L1) treatment. All receptors come from a donor over 35 with urothelial cancer.

The CDR3 DNA follows: TGTGCCAGCACCACCCAATCTCAGGGGGCCCCATACTATGGCTACACCTTC. Translated, it gives CASTTQSQGAPYYGYTF. V gene TRBV27 combines with J gene TRBJ1-2; 8 bases map to TRBD1. Looked up from germline, CDR1 is MNHEY and CDR2 is SMNVEV (reference sequence). The V and J ends lost 7 bases and 3 bases, in that order; junction bases with no gene match: 16. The CDR3 covers 17 residues.

The rearrangement uses TRBV28 and TRBJ2-7, with TRBD1 matching over 9 bases. The CDR3 has 13 amino acids. Germline V gene data show CDR1 as MDHEN and CDR2 as SYDVKM. J gave up 3 bases and V 4 bases, and 1 base lay outside the gene matches. CDR3 protein: CASSSGQGYEQYF. The CDR3 nucleotides are TGTGCCAGCAGTTCGGGACAGGGCTACGAGCAGTACTTC.

Note on this clone: Other DNA sequences from this sample encode an identical CDR3 as well. The V and J genes are TRBV7-2 and TRBJ2-3, with 8 bases identical to TRBD1. Germline V gene lookup returns CDR1 SGHTA and CDR2 FQGNSA. J lost 0 bases, V lost 5 bases, and 4 bases had no gene match. CDR3 length equals 15 residues. The CDR3 bases are TGTGCCAGCAGCCCAGGGGGCCCCAGCACAGATACGCAGTATTTT. Protein: CASSPGGPSTDTQYF.

This chain uses TRBV7-9 with TRBJ2-5; D is perhaps TRBD1 (6 bases). The CDR3 length is 16 residues. With 5 bases removed from V and 6 bases from J, the gap between germline ends came to 22 bases. Germline loops: CDR1 SEHNR, CDR2 FQNEAQ (reference sequence). CDR3 in amino acids: CASSPREADRSKTQYF. CDR3 in DNA: TGTGCCAGCAGCCCTCGCGAAGCTGACAGGTCTAAGACCCAGTACTTC.

The chain is built from TRBV5-4 and TRBJ2-7; a weak D match, TRBD1 (6 bases). The CDR3 runs to 16 residues. Trimming removed 4 bases from V and 0 bases from J, with 17 bases in between. The V gene's germline CDR1 is SGHNT and CDR2 YYREEE (reference sequence). In nucleotides, the CDR3 is TGTGCCAGCAGCCCCGGACCACCCAGGGGCTCCTACGAGCAGTACTTC. This gives the protein CASSPGPPRGSYEQYF.

This chain joins TRBV9 and TRBJ2-1, with 11 positions matching TRBD2. CDR3 length: 18 amino acids. Per the germline V gene, CDR1 is SGDLS and CDR2 is YYNGEE. J gave up 10 bases and V 4 bases, and 19 bases lay outside the gene matches. The CDR3 region has the DNA TGTGCCAGCAGCTCGGGGGGGGCTAGCGGGAGGTCCCAAAGGGAGCAGTTCTTC. Translation: CASSSGGASGRSQREQFF.